Below, 29 T cell receptor beta chains from the same sample are listed, as sequenced in a study of identical twins. TCRdb re-derived calls from the 5' RACE reads in MiXCR, one entry per CDR3 protein. The sample has about 690,000 distinct CDR3 sequences; 21% are singletons. Another study also made use of these data, one on T cells expressing NK-cell markers.

The sample consisted of PBMCs. The receptors come from a woman aged 18-29 years in good health.

The V gene is TRBV27, the J gene TRBJ1-2, with D maybe TRBD1 (5 bases). The CDR3 is 15 residues long. CDR1 is MNHEY and CDR2 is SMNVEV in the germline V gene (reference sequence). Deletions cut 6 bases from V and 4 bases from J, with 18 bases between. The CDR3 spells CASRPRTGELYGYTF. As DNA, the CDR3 is TGTGCCAGCAGACCCAGAACAGGAGAACTCTATGGCTACACCTTC.

This chain links TRBV20-1 with TRBJ2-7; 10 bases line up with TRBD2. Germline CDR1 DFQATT, CDR2 SNEGSKA (reference sequence). The V gene end was trimmed by 5 bases and the J gene end by 2 bases; junction bases not matched to a gene: 9. This CDR3 region has 15 residues. Here the CDR3 reads CSALPGAGGTYEQYF. CDR3 nucleotides: TGCAGTGCTCTTCCTGGAGCGGGAGGGACCTACGAGCAGTACTTC.

This clonotype was detected a few times. The V gene is TRBV7-2, the J gene TRBJ2-3; 11 nucleotides line up with TRBD2. The length of the CDR3 is 16 residues. V lost 6 bases to trimming and J lost 1 base; unmatched junction nucleotides: 6. CDR1 is SGHTA, CDR2 FQGNSA, per germline. The CDR3 bases are TGTGCCAGCAGGACTACTAGCGGGAGACGCACAGATACGCAGTATTTT. Protein product: CASRTTSGRRTDTQYF. Based on the CDR3 plus reference TRBV7-2 and TRBJ2-3, the full variable domain is GAGVSQSPSNKVTEKGKDVELRCDPISGHTALYWYRQSLGQGLEFLIYFQGNSAPDKSGLPSDRFSAERTGGSVSTLTIQRTQQEDSAVYLCASRTTSGRRTDTQYFGPGTRLTVL.

V gene TRBV24-1 combines with J gene TRBJ2-1; 9 bases map to TRBD1. V shed 0 bases and J 12 bases; nucleotides not matched to a gene: 11. From germline, CDR1 is KGHDR and CDR2 SFDVKD. The CDR3 has 16 amino acids. The CDR3 region is CATSDLPRQGVLRQFF. Here the CDR3 DNA reads TGTGCCACCAGTGATTTGCCGCGACAGGGGGTCCTCAGGCAGTTCTTC.

This chain joins TRBV12-3 or TRBV12-4 and TRBJ2-7; possibly TRBD2 for D (6 bases). Deletions cut 3 bases from V and 6 bases from J, with 24 bases between. The CDR3 totals 17 residues. The CDR3 sequence is CASSFEHRDWSLGEQYF. The CDR3 DNA is TGTGCCAGCAGTTTCGAACACCGGGACTGGAGTCTTGGCGAGCAGTACTTC.

The rearrangement uses TRBV18 and TRBJ2-2; no clear D gene. V lost 1 base and J 2 bases, leaving 5 bases between the germline ends. Germline V gene sequence: CDR1 KGHSH, CDR2 LQKENI. The CDR3 runs 14 residues. The chain's CDR3 is CASSPLKNTGELFF. In DNA, the CDR3 is TGTGCCAGCTCACCACTGAAAAACACCGGGGAGCTGTTTTTT.

The V call is TRBV20-1, the J call TRBJ2-1, with TRBD2 as a possible D gene (5 bases). Trimming removed 6 bases at V and 6 bases at J, with 12 bases between. The CDR3 is 12 amino acids. Germline CDR1 DFQATT, CDR2 SNEGSKA (reference sequence). DNA of the CDR3: TGCAGTGCCCCGGACGGGGTCAATGAGCAGTTCTTC. Amino acids: CSAPDGVNEQFF.

This rearrangement joins TRBV12-3 or TRBV12-4 to TRBJ1-1, with TRBD1 as a possible D gene (6 bases). Trimming removed 6 bases at V and 2 bases at J, with 16 bases between. This CDR3 has 15 residues. The CDR3 loop is CASRKGDNLNTEAFF. For the CDR3, the DNA is TGTGCCAGCAGGAAGGGGGACAACCTAAACACTGAAGCTTTCTTT.

The chain carries TRBV20-1 and TRBJ1-5, with 9 bases aligning to TRBD1. V trimming: 3 bases; J trimming: 0 bases; junction bases outside the gene matches: 6. The CDR3 sequence is 16 residues long. Germline V lookup: CDR1 DFQATT, CDR2 SNEGSKA (reference sequence). The CDR3 DNA follows: TGCAGTGCTAGCGCGGGGACAGGGTATAGCAATCAGCCCCAGCATTTT. Translating gives CSASAGTGYSNQPQHF.

The CDR3 reads CASSLLRRTHEQYF. The DNA for the CDR3 is TGTGCCAGCAGCTTGCTTAGGCGGACTCACGAGCAGTACTTC. The chain joins TRBV5-6 to TRBJ2-7, with D possibly matching TRBD2 (5 bases). Germline V lookup: CDR1 SGHDT, CDR2 YYEEEE. V dropped 1 base and J dropped 5 bases, with 13 bases sitting between them. The CDR3 has 14 residues.

This chain links TRBV10-2 with TRBJ2-1; D is possibly TRBD2 (6 bases). In germline, CDR1 is WSHSY, CDR2 SAAADI. Between the trimmed V and J ends, which lost 6 bases and 0 bases, there was a span of 12 bases. The CDR3 is 15 amino acids. The CDR3 region has the DNA TGCGCCAGCAGGAGGAGGGGCAGCTCCTACAATGAGCAGTTCTTC. This translates into CASRRRGSSYNEQFF.

This clonotype was recorded a few times. The rearrangement uses TRBV12-3 or TRBV12-4 and TRBJ2-1; 7 bases agree with TRBD2. J gave up 2 bases and V 7 bases, and 8 bases lay outside the gene matches. The CDR3 is 15 amino acids. The CDR3 reads CASTQAGLTYNEQFF. CDR3 sequence (DNA): TGTGCCAGCACCCAAGCGGGACTTACCTACAATGAGCAGTTCTTC.

This chain uses TRBV28 with TRBJ2-2; TRBD1 agrees at 9 bases. CDR1 is MDHEN, CDR2 SYDVKM, per germline. Trimming took 7 bases from V and 4 from J; bases not matched to a gene: 13. The CDR3 extends over 17 amino acids. The CDR3 spells CASISIAGTGITGELFF. In nucleotides, the CDR3 is TGTGCCAGCATCTCAATAGCCGGGACAGGGATCACCGGGGAGCTGTTTTTT.

This clonotype showed up many times. The CDR3 DNA sequence: TGTGCCAGCAGCTTGTCAGCATCCTACAATGAGCAGTTCTTC. Amino acids: CASSLSASYNEQFF. The chain employs TRBV5-5 and TRBJ2-1; D is uncertain. The V end was cut by 1 base, the J end by 1 base, with 6 bases between. This CDR3 region has 14 residues. CDR1 SGHKS and CDR2 YYEKEE come from the germline V gene (reference sequence).

This clonotype has more than one count but fewer than ten. This rearrangement joins TRBV15 to TRBJ2-3; the match to TRBD2 covers 8 bases. This CDR3 region has 16 residues. V was clipped by 5 bases and J by 5 bases; unmatched bases: 12. Germline V gives CDR1 LNHNV, CDR2 YYDKDF (reference sequence). Here the CDR3 reads CATSARSLAGRDTQYF. The CDR3 DNA follows: TGTGCCACCAGCGCGAGATCCTTAGCGGGGAGAGATACGCAGTATTTT.

The chain employs TRBV7-6 and TRBJ2-5; possible D gene TRBD1, 5 bases. The CDR3 has 17 amino acids. Germline CDR1 and CDR2: SGHVS and FNYEAQ. V shed 0 bases and J shed 1 base, with 15 bases lying between them. The CDR3 spells CASSLAGRGRFQETQYF. The CDR3 bases are TGTGCCAGCAGCTTAGCGGGGCGAGGAAGGTTCCAAGAGACCCAGTACTTC.

The chain recombines TRBV7-2 with TRBJ2-5; no definite D call. This CDR3 has 17 amino acids. CDR1 SGHTA and CDR2 FQGNSA come from the germline V gene. Trimming removed 2 bases from V and 6 bases from J, with 22 bases in between. The CDR3 DNA follows: TGTGCCAGCAGCTTATCCCTTACATGGGTGGTCTCTAAGACCCAGTACTTC. Translating gives CASSLSLTWVVSKTQYF.

This clonotype was found a few times. The chain employs TRBV6-5 and TRBJ2-3, with D possibly matching TRBD2 (5 bases). Looked up from germline, CDR1 is MNHEY and CDR2 is SVGAGI. V was shortened by 2 bases and J by 1 base, with 10 bases between the two germline ends. CDR3 size: 15 residues. The CDR3 nucleotides read TGTGCCAGCAGTTACCGGGCTAGCCGCACAGATACGCAGTATTTT. Translation gives CASSYRASRTDTQYF.

This clonotype was counted only a few times. This rearrangement joins TRBV5-1 to TRBJ1-2, with TRBD1 as a possible D gene (5 bases). V was pared by 4 bases and J by 1 base, with 11 bases between. Germline values: CDR1 SGHRS, CDR2 YFSETQ. This CDR3 comprises 14 residues. CDR3 region: CASSQQVFNYGYTF. The CDR3 region has the DNA TGCGCCAGCAGCCAACAGGTTTTTAACTATGGCTACACCTTC.

This clonotype was seen a few times. This chain uses TRBV7-2 with TRBJ2-7, with a weak D call TRBD1 (6 bases). V was shortened by 4 bases and J by 2 bases, with 12 bases between the two germline ends. CDR1 SGHTA and CDR2 FQGNSA come from the germline V gene. The CDR3 extends over 14 amino acids. The CDR3 region is CASSSSRGPYEQYF. CDR3 nucleotide sequence: TGTGCCAGCAGCTCATCCAGGGGTCCCTACGAGCAGTACTTC.

The V gene is TRBV15, the J gene TRBJ2-3; the D is unclear. Germline V gene sequence: CDR1 LNHNV, CDR2 YYDKDF (reference sequence). Trimming took 1 base from V and 6 from J, leaving 20 bases between them. The length of the CDR3 is 17 residues. CDR3 sequence (DNA): TGTGCCACCAGCAGAGGAAGAATCTGGAACACCGGGGATACGCAGTATTTT. Protein product: CATSRGRIWNTGDTQYF.

The chain employs TRBV10-2 and TRBJ2-7, with a weak D call TRBD2 (6 bases). Trimming took off 5 bases at V and 6 bases at J, with 14 bases between the two ends. The CDR3 contains 13 residues. CDR1 WSHSY and CDR2 SAAADI come from the germline V gene. The DNA for the CDR3 is TGCGCCAGCAGTAGCCAGACTAGGCGCGAGCAGTACTTC. Translating it yields CASSSQTRREQYF.

In this sample, this clonotype turned up a few times. The CDR3 protein is CSADDASGTSGREEQFF. CDR3 in DNA: TGCAGTGCTGACGACGCCAGCGGGACTAGCGGGAGGGAGGAGCAGTTCTTC. The J gene is TRBJ2-1, the V gene TRBV20-1; 16 bases agree with TRBD2. The CDR3 is made up of 17 amino acids. Per the germline V gene, CDR1 is DFQATT and CDR2 is SNEGSKA (reference sequence). Germline trimming cut 5 bases from V and 10 bases from J; bases unmatched to any gene: 14.

The chain couples TRBV7-2 to TRBJ2-5, with 7 bases identical to TRBD1. CDR1 and CDR2 from the germline V gene are SGHTA and FQGNSA. The CDR3 totals 15 residues. J lost 2 bases, V lost 5 bases, and 8 bases had no gene match. The DNA of the CDR3 is TGTGCCAGCAGCGACATCGGACAGGAACAAGAGACCCAGTACTTC. This codes for CASSDIGQEQETQYF. Based on the CDR3 plus reference TRBV7-2 and TRBJ2-5, the full variable domain is GAGVSQSPSNKVTEKGKDVELRCDPISGHTALYWYRQSLGQGLEFLIYFQGNSAPDKSGLPSDRFSAERTGGSVSTLTIQRTQQEDSAVYLCASSDIGQEQETQYFGPGTRLLVL.

This sequence joins TRBV9 and TRBJ2-1; 9 nucleotides match TRBD1. The ends lost 2 bases at V and 4 bases at J; junction bases unmatched: 4. From germline, CDR1 is SGDLS and CDR2 YYNGEE. The CDR3 covers 15 residues. The CDR3 DNA is TGTGCCAGCAGCGTTGGGGACAGGGAATACAATGAGCAGTTCTTC. It codes for CASSVGDREYNEQFF.

V usage is TRBV7-9 and J usage is TRBJ2-1; 9 bases agree with TRBD2. Looked up from germline, CDR1 is SEHNR and CDR2 is FQNEAQ (reference sequence). The CDR3 spans 15 residues. The V segment lost 7 bases and the J segment 8 bases; nucleotides outside the gene matches: 12. The CDR3 protein is CASTDPGLAVYEQFF. The CDR3 DNA is TGTGCCAGCACCGATCCGGGACTAGCCGTCTATGAGCAGTTCTTC.

The V and J genes are TRBV6-1 and TRBJ2-5; 13 bases align to TRBD2. The germline CDR1 and CDR2 sequences are MNHNS and SASEGT. V shed 2 bases, J shed 5 bases, and the junction held 11 bases outside the gene matches. The CDR3 contains 18 residues. The CDR3 region is CASSERWGTSGIMETQYF. The CDR3 DNA reads as TGTGCCAGCAGTGAAAGGTGGGGGACTAGCGGGATTATGGAGACCCAGTACTTC.

This chain uses TRBV6-5 with TRBJ2-7; TRBD2 is a possible D gene (6 bases). The V and J ends lost 2 bases and 4 bases respectively, with 18 bases between them. The CDR3 covers 16 residues. Germline-derived CDR1 and CDR2 are MNHEY and SVGAGI. Written as DNA, the CDR3 is TGTGCCAGCAGTTACGGTTCGTCGCGGGGCGGATACGAGCAGTACTTC. This encodes CASSYGSSRGGYEQYF.

V and J are TRBV12-3 or TRBV12-4 and TRBJ2-3, with TRBD2 matching over 7 bases. J lost 4 bases, V lost 0 bases, and 7 bases had no gene match. The CDR3 has 16 amino acids. Here the CDR3 DNA reads TGTGCCAGCAGTTTAGCGCGTCGTCTAGCGGCAGATACGCAGTATTTT. Translated, it gives CASSLARRLAADTQYF.